The sequence of this T cell receptor (beta chain) was determined in a study of T-cell memory formation after mild COVID-19. About the research overall: In these data, TCR clusters were largely donor specific.

This CDR3 comprises 17 residues. Germline lookup yields CDR1 SGHVS and CDR2 FNYEAQ. V was pared by 0 bases and J by 2 bases, with 14 bases between. TCRdb re-called the 5' RACE reads with MiXCR, one entry per CDR3 protein. The sample lists hundreds of thousands of distinct CDR3 sequences, 15% to 20% occurring once. General observations from the study: Among clones peaking at day 37 in the second wave, SARS-CoV-2 specificity remained unconfirmed.

This clonotype was recorded a few times. No antigen is known for it. The sequenced sample consisted of PBMCs or a T cell subset sorted from them (not recorded which). The sequence was obtained from a man between 18 and 29 years old who had mild COVID-19 (a few samples of this study predate the infection). Cell type and time point are not known. The chain carries TRBV7-6 and TRBJ2-1; D could derive from TRBD1 or TRBD2 (7 bases each). The CDR3 bases are TGTGCCAGCAGCTTAGCCCCCAGGGGGGGGACCTACAATGAGCAGTTCTTC. This translates into CASSLAPRGGTYNEQFF. Using reference TRBV7-6 and TRBJ2-1 for the parts outside the CDR3, the full variable domain is GAGVSQSPRYKVTKRGQDVALRCDPISGHVSLYWYRQALGQGPEFLTYFNYEAQQDKSGLPNDRFSAERPEGSISTLTIQRTEQRDSAMYRCASSLAPRGGTYNEQFFGPGTRLTVL.